The TCR beta chain described here comes from a study of shared clonotypes between healthy human individuals. The study, taken as a whole, reports: Richness estimates generally favored naive over memory subsets.

With regard to this clone: Its cognate antigen is unknown.

The table came from immunoSEQ multiplex PCR; TCRdb's copy has only in-frame clones and leaves some out. The sample lists over a million clones, more than 75% seen once, with 0.55% to 0.7% in the top ten. Germline CDR1 SGHDT, CDR2 YYEEEE. V was pared by 3 bases and J by 0 bases, with 5 bases of the junction left unmatched. The CDR3 has 15 residues. The source is a man between 18 and 29 years old in good health. Some clones in this sample may be carry-over from other donors' samples. Sequencing used memory CD4+ T cells from PBMCs. Regarding subset: CD45RA-negative fraction. The chain employs TRBV5-6 and TRBJ2-7, with 8 bases that match TRBD1. CDR3 amino acids: CASSWGTGRSYEQYF. CDR3 nucleotide sequence: TGTGCCAGCAGCTGGGGGACAGGACGCTCCTACGAGCAGTACTTC.